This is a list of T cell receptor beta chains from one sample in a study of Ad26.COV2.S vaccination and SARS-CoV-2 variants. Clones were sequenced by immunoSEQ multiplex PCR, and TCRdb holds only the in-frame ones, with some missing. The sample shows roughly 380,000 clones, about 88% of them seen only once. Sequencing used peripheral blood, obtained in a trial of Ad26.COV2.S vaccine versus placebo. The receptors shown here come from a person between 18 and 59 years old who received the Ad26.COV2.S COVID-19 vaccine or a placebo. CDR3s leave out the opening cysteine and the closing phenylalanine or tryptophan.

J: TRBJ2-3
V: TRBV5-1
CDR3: ASSPPQRGLHTDTQY

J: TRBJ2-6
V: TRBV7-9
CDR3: ASSLFQGGAGANVLT

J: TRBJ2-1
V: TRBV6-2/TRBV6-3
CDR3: ASSYSTGVNEQF

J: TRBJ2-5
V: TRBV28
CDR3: ASSLETEIQETQY

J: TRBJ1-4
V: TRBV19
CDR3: ASSAPGGYNEKLF

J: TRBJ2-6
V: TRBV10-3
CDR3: AISFIQSSGANVLT

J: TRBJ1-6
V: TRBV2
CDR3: ASTGGQPDSPLH

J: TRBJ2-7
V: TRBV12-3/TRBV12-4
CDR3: ASSFDSSYEQY

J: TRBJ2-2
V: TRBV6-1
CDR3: ASSEVGSTGELF

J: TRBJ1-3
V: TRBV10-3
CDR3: AISELALSGNTIY

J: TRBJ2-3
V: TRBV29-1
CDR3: SASSSSGALRTDTQY

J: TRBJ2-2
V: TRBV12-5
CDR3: ASGLGIANTGELF

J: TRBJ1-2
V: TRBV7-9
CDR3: ASSLPYSQT

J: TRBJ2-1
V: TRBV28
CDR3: ASSAAGTADNEQF

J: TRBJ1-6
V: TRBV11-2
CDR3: ASSKIDRDNSPLH

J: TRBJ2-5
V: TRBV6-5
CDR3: ASSTTSRQETQY

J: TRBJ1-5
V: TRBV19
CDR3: ASSIMERPQPQH

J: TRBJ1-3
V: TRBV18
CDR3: ASSPVIAGNTIY

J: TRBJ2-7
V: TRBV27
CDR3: ASSSQGTAYEQY

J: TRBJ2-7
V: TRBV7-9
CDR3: ASSSLNPGLASHEQY

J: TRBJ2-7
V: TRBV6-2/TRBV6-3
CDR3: ASSYGDMRDYEQY

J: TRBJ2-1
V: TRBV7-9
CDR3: ASSLAEQSPYNEQF

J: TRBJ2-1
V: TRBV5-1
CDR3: ASSLAQNGDEQF

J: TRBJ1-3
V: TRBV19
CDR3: ASKDRAETGNTIY

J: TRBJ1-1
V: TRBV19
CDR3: ASRMDRGPEAF

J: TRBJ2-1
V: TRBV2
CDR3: ASTLTSGDGSYNEQF

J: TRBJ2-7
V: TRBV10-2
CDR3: ASSGGLVAGGLPPYEQY

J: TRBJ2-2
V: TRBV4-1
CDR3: ASSQSSPDRVEFGELF

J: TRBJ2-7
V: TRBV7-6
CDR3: ASSLHSGQGVQQY

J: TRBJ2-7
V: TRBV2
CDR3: ASSELAYEQY

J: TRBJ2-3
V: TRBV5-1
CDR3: ASSLGDIRTDTQY

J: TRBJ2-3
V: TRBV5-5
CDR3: ASSFGQGGLAEY

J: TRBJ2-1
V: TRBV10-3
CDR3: AISTRGTGGNEQF

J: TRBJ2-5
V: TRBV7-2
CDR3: ASSLASSGGARETQY

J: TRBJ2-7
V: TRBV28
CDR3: ASSRAGGVGSYEQY

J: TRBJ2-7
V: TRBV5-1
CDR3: ASSLGQGEEQY

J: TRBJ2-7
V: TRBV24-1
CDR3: ATSVPLGYSYEQY

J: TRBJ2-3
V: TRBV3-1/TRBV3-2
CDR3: ASSQESPGRRADTQY

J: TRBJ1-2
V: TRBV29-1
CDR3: SVGDRRSGYT